These 26 T cell receptor beta chains came from one sample sequenced in a study of blood T cells in healthy people across ages. Alongside a J-beta primer mix, a sample-barcoded 5' primer served in a second PCR lasting about 7 to 12 cycles. TCRdb re-called the 5' RACE reads with MiXCR, one entry per CDR3 protein. The sample consists of 850,000 to 1,100,000 distinct CDR3 sequences, approximately 38% of them appearing once. The sequenced sample consisted of blood. The receptors stem from a man younger than 35 in good health.

This chain joins TRBV12-3 or TRBV12-4 and TRBJ2-1; D unresolved. The CDR3 covers 11 residues. The germline V and J ends were trimmed by 4 bases and 13 bases, with 11 bases remaining between them. In DNA form, the CDR3 reads TGTGCCAGCAGTTCCGGAGAGACCCAGTTCTTC. This translates into CASSSGETQFF.

This rearrangement joins TRBV4-2 to TRBJ1-2, with a tentative D call TRBD1 (6 bases). Trimming pared 0 bases from V and 13 bases from J, leaving 12 bases between. This CDR3 is 12 amino acids long. Per the germline V gene, CDR1 is LGHNA and CDR2 is YNFKEQ. CDR3 DNA: TGTGCCAGCAGCCAAGAACAGGGCTCAGGCACCTTC. Amino acid sequence: CASSQEQGSGTF.

The chain carries TRBV19 and TRBJ2-3, with D possibly TRBD2 on 5 matching bases. V dropped 3 bases and J dropped 4 bases, with 11 bases sitting between them. In germline, CDR1 is LNHDA, CDR2 SQIVND (reference sequence). This CDR3 region has 14 residues. This CDR3 reads CASSIRGGSDTQYF. The CDR3 DNA sequence: TGTGCCAGTAGTATCCGGGGTGGGTCAGATACGCAGTATTTT.

This clonotype came up a few times. This chain's CDR3 is CASSVGLGYGDNEQFF. The CDR3 nucleotides read TGTGCCAGCAGCGTAGGCTTAGGCTACGGGGACAATGAGCAGTTCTTC. The chain uses TRBV9 and TRBJ2-1, with D perhaps TRBD2 (5 bases). CDR3 length: 16 amino acids. The V end lost 0 bases, the J end lost 5 bases, and 15 bases lay between the germline ends. Germline lookup yields CDR1 SGDLS and CDR2 YYNGEE.

This clonotype was found once. This chain joins TRBV3-1 and TRBJ2-1; TRBD1 matches at 10 bases. Germline assignment: CDR1 LGHDT and CDR2 YNNKEL (reference sequence). J gave up 8 bases and V 4 bases, and 8 bases lay outside the gene matches. The CDR3 length is 15 residues. The CDR3: CASSPGQGTVYEQFF. The CDR3 DNA sequence: TGTGCCAGCAGCCCGGGACAGGGGACCGTTTATGAGCAGTTCTTC.

Regarding this clonotype: The junction and the germline gene differ at one end; a read error may be behind it. The CDR3 region has the DNA TGTGTCAGCAGCTTAGAGGCAGGGGGATACGAGCAGTACTTC. Amino acid sequence: CVSSLEAGGYEQYF. The chain recombines TRBV7-2 with TRBJ2-7, with TRBD1 matching over 7 bases. Germline V lookup: CDR1 SGHTA, CDR2 FQGNSA. CDR3 length: 14 residues.

The chain has TRBV30 and TRBJ1-1, with 8 positions matching TRBD1. Germline V CDR1 and CDR2: GTSNPN, SVGIG (reference sequence). This CDR3 has 12 residues. V shed 7 bases and J 7 bases; nucleotides not matched to a gene: 8. CDR3 DNA: TGTGCCTCGGACCAGGGGGCCGGTGAAGCTTTCTTT. Translated, it gives CASDQGAGEAFF.

The rearrangement uses TRBV5-1 and TRBJ2-5, with D unresolved. Between the trimmed V and J ends, which lost 4 bases and 1 base, there was a span of 5 bases. Germline V gene lookup returns CDR1 SGHRS and CDR2 YFSETQ. This CDR3 has 12 residues. CDR3 bases: TGCGCCAGCAGCACGGCCCAAGAGACCCAGTACTTC. Protein: CASSTAQETQYF.

At least ten counts were recorded for this clonotype. Compared with germline, one end of the junction differs, possibly owing to a read error. The chain carries TRBV7-9 and TRBJ1-2; D is undetermined. The CDR3 extends over 12 amino acids. Germline CDR1 reads SEHNR; CDR2 reads FQNEAQ (reference sequence). CDR3 amino acids: CASSLEGYGYTF. CDR3 coding DNA: TGTGCCAGCAGTTTAGAGGGTTATGGCTACACCTTC.

The rearrangement links TRBV20-1 to TRBJ1-2; D perhaps matches TRBD1 (5 bases). Germline assignment: CDR1 DFQATT and CDR2 SNEGSKA (reference sequence). V lost 2 bases and J 2 bases, leaving 18 bases between the germline ends. The CDR3 consists of 16 residues. As DNA, the CDR3 is TGCAGTGCTAGATCGGGACGCAGAGGCATAAACTATGGCTACACCTTC. Its protein product is CSARSGRRGINYGYTF.

The rearrangement uses TRBV12-3 or TRBV12-4 and TRBJ2-5; TRBD2 might be the D (6 bases). V lost 2 bases and J lost 5, with 12 bases in between. CDR3 length equals 14 residues. The CDR3 region has the DNA TGTGCCAGCAGTTTATCCGGGGGTCACGAGACCCAGTACTTC. The encoded protein is CASSLSGGHETQYF.

V and J are TRBV6-5 and TRBJ1-1; 8 positions match TRBD1. V was clipped by 2 bases and J by 5 bases; unmatched bases: 7. The germline gives CDR1 MNHEY, CDR2 SVGAGI. CDR3 size: 15 residues. The CDR3 reads CASSYRDRWDTEAFF. The CDR3 bases are TGTGCCAGCAGTTACCGGGACAGGTGGGATACTGAAGCTTTCTTT.

The chain links TRBV28 to TRBJ1-5; possibly TRBD1 for D (5 bases). The CDR3 runs 18 residues. V was pared by 2 bases and J by 5 bases, with 22 bases between. The V gene's germline CDR1 is MDHEN and CDR2 SYDVKM. Written as DNA, the CDR3 is TGTGCCAGCAGTTTACACGGGTATCCTCGAAGGGGAGATCAGCCCCAGCATTTT. As protein: CASSLHGYPRRGDQPQHF. The full variable domain, rest sourced from reference TRBV28 and TRBJ1-5, is DVKVTQSSRYLVKRTGEKVFLECVQDMDHENMFWYRQDPGLGLRLIYFSYDVKMKEKGDIPEGYSVSREKKERFSLILESASTNQTSMYLCASSLHGYPRRGDQPQHFGDGTRLSIL.

This chain uses TRBV12-5 with TRBJ2-3; D tentatively fits TRBD1 or TRBD2 (5 bases each). The CDR3 totals 16 residues. Germline V CDR1 and CDR2: LGHNT, FRNRAP. Trimming removed 6 bases from V and 3 bases from J, with 19 bases in between. CDR3 loop: CASGPTEGPSTDTQYF. As DNA, the CDR3 is TGTGCTAGTGGGCCTACCGAGGGACCCTCAACAGATACGCAGTATTTT.

As to this clonotype: Relative to the germline gene, one junction end is altered; a read error may explain this. The J gene is TRBJ2-4, the V gene TRBV12-3 or TRBV12-4; the D gene is possibly TRBD1 (6 bases). The CDR3 is 16 residues long. Written as DNA, the CDR3 is TGTGCCAGCAGTCCCGGGACAAACCTAGCCGAAAACATTCAGTACTTC. Protein sequence: CASSPGTNLAENIQYF.

V is TRBV3-1 and J is TRBJ1-4; D is ambiguous. The ends were cut back, 3 bases at V and 0 bases at J, with 8 bases in the middle. In germline, CDR1 is LGHDT, CDR2 YNNKEL (reference sequence). The CDR3 extends over 15 amino acids. CDR3 sequence: CASSHGLTTNEKLFF. Written as DNA, the CDR3 is TGTGCCAGCAGCCACGGACTTACAACTAATGAAAAACTGTTTTTT.

The chain recombines TRBV14 with TRBJ1-6, with D hard to call. The germline V gene encodes CDR1 SGHDN and CDR2 FVKESK. The V and J ends lost 0 bases and 7 bases respectively, with 10 bases between them. The CDR3 consists of 15 residues. The CDR3 spells CASSQDRWSNSPLHF. The CDR3, as DNA: TGTGCCAGCAGCCAAGATCGCTGGAGCAATTCACCCCTCCACTTT.

The chain joins TRBV20-1 to TRBJ2-3; perhaps TRBD2 as D (6 bases). This CDR3 is built from 12 residues. CDR1 DFQATT and CDR2 SNEGSKA come from the germline V gene (reference sequence). The V end was cut by 5 bases, the J end by 4 bases, with 10 bases between. The CDR3 DNA reads as TGCAGTGCTTCCCGGGGGTCAGATACGCAGTATTTT. This translates into CSASRGSDTQYF.

The chain is built from TRBV12-3 or TRBV12-4 and TRBJ2-7, with 10 bases aligning to TRBD2. V shed 4 bases, J shed 0 bases, and the junction held 6 bases outside the gene matches. This CDR3 is built from 16 residues. This CDR3 is CASSSGTSAASYEQYF. As DNA, the CDR3 is TGTGCCAGCAGTTCCGGGACTAGCGCGGCCTCCTACGAGCAGTACTTC.

Points on this clonotype: A junction boundary mismatches the germline segment, possibly from a read error. The chain links TRBV5-1 to TRBJ2-7; TRBD1 might be the D (6 bases). The CDR3 totals 12 residues. CDR1 and CDR2 from the germline V gene are SGHRS and YFSETQ. In nucleotides, the CDR3 is TGTGCCAGCAGCGTGGGACACTACGAGCAGTACTTC. Amino acid sequence: CASSVGHYEQYF.

The genes are TRBV3-1 and TRBJ1-4; 9 bases match TRBD1. Germline CDR1 LGHDT, CDR2 YNNKEL (reference sequence). J was trimmed by 14 bases and V by 1 base; bases with no gene match: 5. CDR3 length equals 13 residues. CDR3 DNA sequence: TGTGCCAGCAGCCAAGCACAGGGGGCAGGGCTGTTTTTT. Translation gives CASSQAQGAGLFF.

A single count supports this clonotype. For the CDR3, the DNA is TGTGCCAGCTCACCCGACAGGGGGGGTATGAACACTGAAGCTTTCTTT. Encoded protein: CASSPDRGGMNTEAFF. The chain couples TRBV18 to TRBJ1-1, with 9 bases fitting TRBD1. Germline V lookup: CDR1 KGHSH, CDR2 LQKENI. The CDR3 is made up of 16 amino acids. The V segment lost 3 bases and the J segment 0 bases; nucleotides outside the gene matches: 5.

Only a few counts were recorded for this clonotype. CDR3 sequence reads: CASSATTGTLGGYTF. The CDR3 bases are TGTGCCAGCAGTGCGACCACCGGGACCTTGGGGGGCTACACCTTC. The J gene is TRBJ1-2, the V gene TRBV25-1; D is perhaps TRBD1 (5 bases). Germline V CDR1 and CDR2: MGHDK, SYGVNS. The length of the CDR3 is 15 residues. Trimming stripped 4 bases from V and 8 bases from J, with 20 bases between.

This clonotype has more than one count but fewer than ten. The chain joins TRBV7-2 to TRBJ1-5; D not resolved. Germline V lookup: CDR1 SGHTA, CDR2 FQGNSA. Trimming cost V 2 bases and J 3 bases, with 11 bases left between them. The CDR3 totals 15 residues. The CDR3 region has the DNA TGTGCCAGCAGCTTATTTTCAGGCTCCAATCAGCCCCAGCATTTT. Translated: CASSLFSGSNQPQHF.

There are a few counts of this clonotype. The chain carries TRBV6-2 or TRBV6-3 and TRBJ1-2, with 7 bases fitting TRBD1. V dropped 6 bases and J dropped 2; count of bases not matched to a gene: 6. This CDR3 contains 14 residues. Germline CDR1 is MNHEY and CDR2 is SVGEGT. The CDR3 DNA sequence: TGTGCCAGCAGACGACAGGGTTCAAACTATGGCTACACCTTC. Translated, it gives CASRRQGSNYGYTF.

The J gene is TRBJ1-5, the V gene TRBV14; 7 nucleotides align to TRBD1. V gave up 2 bases and J gave up 11 bases; unmatched junction bases: 3. CDR1 SGHDN and CDR2 FVKESK come from the germline V gene. There are 12 residues in the CDR3. CDR3 protein: CASSQSRGAQHF. CDR3 DNA sequence: TGTGCCAGCAGCCAATCCAGGGGGGCCCAGCATTTT.